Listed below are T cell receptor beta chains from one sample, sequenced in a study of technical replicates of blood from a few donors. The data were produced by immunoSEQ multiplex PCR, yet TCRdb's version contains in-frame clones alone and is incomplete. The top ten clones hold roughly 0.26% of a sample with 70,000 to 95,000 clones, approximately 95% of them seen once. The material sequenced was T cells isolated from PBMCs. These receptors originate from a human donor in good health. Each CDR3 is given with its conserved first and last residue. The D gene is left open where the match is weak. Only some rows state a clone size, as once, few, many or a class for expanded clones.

CASSQGQEASGTNEKLFF TGTGCCAGCAGCCAAGGACAGGAAGCGAGCGGAACTAATGAAAAACTGTTTTTT . . TRBJ1-4 TRBV14
CASSMARGLSYEQYF TGTGCCAGTAGTATGGCCAGGGGCCTATCCTACGAGCAGTACTTC . . TRBJ2-7 TRBV19
CASSDPGQVATNEKLFF TGTGCCAGCAGTGACCCGGGACAGGTTGCAACTAATGAAAAACTGTTTTTT TRBD1 . TRBJ1-4 TRBV2
CASSLVDPSSPLHF TGTGCCAGCAGCTTGGTCGACCCTAGCTCACCCCTCCACTTT . . TRBJ1-6 TRBV11-1
CASSEEGGGQATYEQYF TGTGCCAGCAGCGAGGAGGGGGGGGGACAGGCCACCTACGAGCAGTACTTC . once TRBJ2-7 TRBV9
CASSQESGTNNEQFF TGCGCCAGCAGCCAAGAGAGCGGGACTAACAATGAGCAGTTCTTC TRBD2 . TRBJ2-1 TRBV4-1
CASSEGRGSTNEKLFF TGTGCCAGCAGTGAAGGCAGGGGGTCGACTAATGAAAAACTGTTTTTT TRBD1 . TRBJ1-4 TRBV2
CASSFASSYNSPLHF TGTGCCAGCAGTTTCGCTAGCTCCTATAATTCACCCCTCCACTTT . . TRBJ1-6 TRBV27
CASSWRGGGTEAFF TGCGCCAGCAGCTGGCGCGGGGGCGGCACTGAAGCTTTCTTT . . TRBJ1-1 TRBV5-1
CASSSLTQNTEAFF TGTGCCAGCAGCTCCCTGACACAGAACACTGAAGCTTTCTTT . . TRBJ1-1 TRBV11-3
CASISPTGVNTEAFF TGTGCCAGCATTAGCCCAACAGGGGTAAACACTGAAGCTTTCTTT TRBD1 . TRBJ1-1 TRBV28
CASSYGQNTEAFF TGTGCCAGCAGTTACGGGCAGAACACTGAAGCTTTCTTT . . TRBJ1-1 TRBV6-5
CASSLGLADINYEQYF TGTGCCAGCAGCCTGGGACTAGCGGACATTAACTACGAGCAGTACTTC TRBD2 . TRBJ2-7 TRBV4-2
CASSLNHRVEREQYF TGTGCCAGCAGTTTAAACCACAGGGTAGAGAGGGAGCAGTACTTC . once TRBJ2-7 TRBV28
CAIRTSGRVEDEQYF TGTGCCATCCGGACTAGCGGGAGGGTAGAGGACGAGCAGTACTTC TRBD2 . TRBJ2-7 TRBV10-3
CASSPRQGNTGELFF TGTGCCAGCAGTCCCCGACAGGGGAACACCGGGGAGCTGTTTTTT TRBD1 . TRBJ2-2 TRBV5-6
CASSSEGSRNYGYTF TGTGCCAGCAGTAGTGAGGGAAGCAGGAACTATGGCTACACCTTC . . TRBJ1-2 TRBV6-5
CASTTRTGRAWASIDTGELFF TGTGCCAGCACCACCCGAACCGGGAGGGCCTGGGCATCGATCGACACCGGGGAGCTGTTTTTT TRBD2 . TRBJ2-2 TRBV9
CASSSTLGADQETQYF TGTGCCAGCAGCTCCACCTTGGGGGCCGACCAAGAGACCCAGTACTTC . . TRBJ2-5 TRBV11-3
CASSPAQGYSGNTIYF TGTGCCAGCAGCCCCGCCCAGGGCTACTCTGGAAACACCATATATTTT . once TRBJ1-3 TRBV7-6
CASSSPRWREYNEQFF TGTGCCAGCAGCTCTCCCCGGTGGCGGGAGTACAATGAGCAGTTCTTC TRBD2 . TRBJ2-1 TRBV7-9
CASSLVGHSETQYF TGTGCCAGCAGCTTAGTAGGACACTCGGAGACCCAGTACTTC . . TRBJ2-5 TRBV7-7
CASSFLLAGTPSEQFF TGTGCCAGCAGTTTTCTCCTAGCCGGGACTCCCAGTGAGCAGTTCTTC . . TRBJ2-1 TRBV28
CASSLFPDQPQHF TGCGCCAGCAGCTTGTTCCCCGATCAGCCCCAGCATTTT . . TRBJ1-5 TRBV5-1
CASRASGEETQYF TGCGCCAGCAGGGCTAGCGGGGAAGAGACCCAGTACTTC TRBD2 . TRBJ2-5 TRBV5-1
CAPGTDTQYF TGTGCCCCAGGGACAGATACGCAGTATTTT . . TRBJ2-3 TRBV7-9